The 18 T cell receptor beta chains given below trace back to one sample, sequenced in a study of T-cell reconstitution after alpha-beta-depleted transplantation in children. A library of TCRbeta sequences, prepared with unique molecular identifiers, was generated. TCRdb re-analysed the PCR reads in MiXCR, keeping a single row per CDR3 protein. This sample has about 440,000 distinct CDR3 sequences, with roughly 43% found just once. This specimen consisted of PBMCs, obtained before TCRalphabeta/CD19-depleted stem cell transplant. The source of these receptors is a girl aged 2-10 years with aplastic anemia, due to receive a stem cell transplant.

In the case of this clonotype: This may be a read error: a much more frequent sequence differs by one nucleotide. For the CDR3, the DNA is TGCACCAGCAGACGAGACAGCTCCTACGAGCAGTACTTC. The encoded protein is CTSRRDSSYEQYF. The chain uses TRBV5-1 and TRBJ2-7; TRBD1 is a possible D gene (5 bases). The CDR3 contains 13 residues. Germline CDR1 and CDR2: SGHRS and YFSETQ.

J is TRBJ2-1 and V is TRBV7-6; possibly TRBD1 or TRBD2 for D (5 bases each). The CDR3 spans 12 residues. Trimming removed 6 bases at V and 10 bases at J, with 13 bases between. Germline V gene sequence: CDR1 SGHVS, CDR2 FNYEAQ. The CDR3 reads CASSNSGGEQFF. The CDR3 DNA reads as TGTGCCAGCAGTAATAGTGGGGGAGAGCAGTTCTTC. Filled out from reference TRBV7-6 and TRBJ2-1, the complete variable domain reads GAGVSQSPRYKVTKRGQDVALRCDPISGHVSLYWYRQALGQGPEFLTYFNYEAQQDKSGLPNDRFSAERPEGSISTLTIQRTEQRDSAMYRCASSNSGGEQFFGPGTRLTVL.

This clonotype appeared many times. The J gene is TRBJ1-2, the V gene TRBV5-1; D is uncertain. The CDR3 loop spans 14 amino acids. The V gene lost 1 base and the J gene lost 7 bases, with 14 bases spanning the gap. The germline CDR1 and CDR2 sequences are SGHRS and YFSETQ. In DNA form, the CDR3 reads TGCGCCAGCAGCTTGTTCCAGGAGAGTGCTGGCTACACCTTC. Residues: CASSLFQESAGYTF.

The CDR3 region is CSVEGGPTSGGNNEQFF. CDR3 coding DNA: TGCAGCGTTGAAGGGGGACCGACTAGCGGGGGAAACAATGAGCAGTTCTTC. The genes are TRBV29-1 and TRBJ2-1; 12 bases match TRBD2. V lost 1 base, J lost 5 bases, and 9 bases stayed unmatched. The CDR3 runs 17 residues. Germline V gene data show CDR1 as SQVTM and CDR2 as ANQGSEA.

The gene calls are TRBV20-1 and TRBJ1-2; D gene ambiguous. Germline CDR1 reads DFQATT; CDR2 reads SNEGSKA (reference sequence). The CDR3 loop spans 10 amino acids. V shed 6 bases and J shed 4 bases, with 6 bases lying between them. CDR3 protein: CSAGIYGYTF. CDR3 nucleotides: TGCAGTGCGGGCATCTATGGCTACACCTTC.

The chain combines TRBV7-9 with TRBJ2-7; D call uncertain. CDR1 and CDR2 (germline): SEHNR, FQNEAQ (reference sequence). Trimming took off 4 bases at V and 0 bases at J, with 16 bases between the two ends. CDR3 size: 16 residues. CDR3 nucleotides: TGTGCCAGCAGCTCCCATCAGTCAGGTAGCTCCTACGAGCAGTACTTC. Translated: CASSSHQSGSSYEQYF.

This clonotype was picked up many times. The genes are TRBV7-2 and TRBJ1-1, with 7 bases identical to TRBD1. The length of the CDR3 is 16 residues. The germline CDR1 and CDR2 sequences are SGHTA and FQGNSA. V trimming: 6 bases; J trimming: 2 bases; junction bases outside the gene matches: 12. CDR3 sequence: CASRTTTGLPNTEAFF. The CDR3 DNA reads as TGTGCCAGCAGAACTACGACAGGGCTCCCTAACACTGAAGCTTTCTTT.

This clonotype was seen more than once but under ten times. The rearrangement joins TRBV12-3 or TRBV12-4 to TRBJ2-1; D call uncertain. V lost 3 bases and J 6 bases, leaving 6 bases between the germline ends. There are 12 residues in the CDR3. CDR3 bases: TGTGCCAGCAGTTTCCGGATCAATGAGCAGTTCTTC. Its translation is CASSFRINEQFF.

This clonotype was seen repeatedly, ten times or more. The J gene is TRBJ1-2, the V gene TRBV2, with 7 bases aligning to TRBD1. CDR3 length: 13 amino acids. In germline, CDR1 is SNHLY, CDR2 FYNNEI. With V trimmed by 7 bases and J by 5 bases, 7 bases remained unmatched. Here the CDR3 reads CASTARQGYGYTF. DNA for the CDR3: TGTGCCAGCACCGCCCGACAGGGTTATGGCTACACCTTC. The whole variable domain, filled in from reference TRBV2 and TRBJ1-2, reads EPEVTQTPSHQVTQMGQEVILRCVPISNHLYFYWYRQILGQKVEFLVSFYNNEISEKSEIFDDQFSVERPDGSNFTLKIRSTKLEDSAMYFCASTARQGYGYTFGSGTRLTVV.

A few counts support this clonotype. The chain has TRBV7-2 and TRBJ2-3, with 9 nucleotides matching TRBD1. The CDR3 is made up of 14 amino acids. Germline CDR1 SGHTA, CDR2 FQGNSA. J lost 6 bases, V lost 5 bases, and 6 bases had no gene match. The CDR3: CASSIQGAPDTQYF. In nucleotides, the CDR3 is TGTGCCAGCAGCATACAGGGGGCGCCGGATACGCAGTATTTT.

This rearrangement joins TRBV20-1 to TRBJ2-7, with D tentatively TRBD1 (6 bases). The length of the CDR3 is 14 residues. The germline V and J ends were trimmed by 6 bases and 4 bases, with 19 bases remaining between them. CDR1 is DFQATT and CDR2 is SNEGSKA in the germline V gene (reference sequence). The DNA for the CDR3 is TGCAGTGCCATAACAGGGTTGGGGTCGTACGAGCAGTACTTC. This encodes CSAITGLGSYEQYF.

This clonotype was counted only a few times. A read error may account for a junction end that differs from germline. V and J are TRBV7-7 and TRBJ2-5; TRBD2 aligns across 8 bases. The CDR3 runs to 13 residues. Germline V gives CDR1 SSHAT, CDR2 FNYEAQ (reference sequence). Here the CDR3 reads CASSHGGEETQYF. The CDR3 DNA reads as TGTGCTAGCAGCCACGGGGGGGAAGAGACCCAGTACTTC.

A single count supports this clonotype. The chain couples TRBV12-3 or TRBV12-4 to TRBJ2-1; TRBD2 might be the D (6 bases). V was trimmed by 0 bases and J by 0 bases, leaving 21 bases between them. CDR3 length equals 20 residues. The CDR3 protein is CASSLARPSASVYSYNEQFF. Written as DNA, the CDR3 is TGTGCCAGCAGTTTAGCGCGTCCTTCGGCTAGCGTTTACTCCTACAATGAGCAGTTCTTC.

This clonotype has only a few counts. The chain employs TRBV5-4 and TRBJ2-4; 9 bases are a match to TRBD2. Germline values: CDR1 SGHNT, CDR2 YYREEE (reference sequence). V lost 4 bases, J lost 1 base, and 15 bases stayed unmatched. CDR3 size: 19 residues. The CDR3 DNA sequence: TGTGCCAGCAGCCTGGGACAGCTTCTAGCGGGATCGGCCAAAAACATTCAGTACTTC. This translates into CASSLGQLLAGSAKNIQYF.

This clonotype was observed at least ten times. This chain links TRBV11-2 with TRBJ2-7; a possible D gene is TRBD1 (6 bases). The CDR3 spans 14 residues. The V end lost 6 bases, the J end lost 0 bases, and 12 bases lay between the germline ends. CDR1 SGHAT and CDR2 FQNNGV come from the germline V gene. CDR3 sequence (DNA): TGTGCCAGCAGGGGGACATCCAGCTCCTACGAGCAGTACTTC. Its translation is CASRGTSSSYEQYF.

The chain's CDR3 is CSARNSGVQETQYF. For the CDR3, the DNA is TGCAGTGCTAGAAATAGCGGGGTTCAAGAGACCCAGTACTTC. The chain joins TRBV20-1 to TRBJ2-5; 8 bases are a match to TRBD2. This CDR3 is built from 14 residues. The V gene's germline CDR1 is DFQATT and CDR2 SNEGSKA (reference sequence). Germline trimming cut 2 bases from V and 2 bases from J; bases unmatched to any gene: 4.

This clonotype was seen ten or more times. CDR3 nucleotides: TGTGCCAGCAGCCGCAGTGAGAGCTCCTACAATGAGCAGTTCTTC. This translates into CASSRSESSYNEQFF. This chain links TRBV7-9 with TRBJ2-1; D remains ambiguous. Deletions cut 5 bases from V and 0 bases from J, with 11 bases between. The CDR3 runs 15 residues. Germline values: CDR1 SEHNR, CDR2 FQNEAQ (reference sequence).

The chain couples TRBV20-1 to TRBJ2-6; 9 bases map to TRBD1. CDR1 is DFQATT, CDR2 SNEGSKA, per germline (reference sequence). Trimming cost V 7 bases and J 0 bases; bases outside gene matches: 4. CDR3 size: 15 residues. The DNA of the CDR3 is TGCAGTGTTCGGGACAGGGCCTCTGGGGCCAACGTCCTGACTTTC. Amino acids: CSVRDRASGANVLTF.